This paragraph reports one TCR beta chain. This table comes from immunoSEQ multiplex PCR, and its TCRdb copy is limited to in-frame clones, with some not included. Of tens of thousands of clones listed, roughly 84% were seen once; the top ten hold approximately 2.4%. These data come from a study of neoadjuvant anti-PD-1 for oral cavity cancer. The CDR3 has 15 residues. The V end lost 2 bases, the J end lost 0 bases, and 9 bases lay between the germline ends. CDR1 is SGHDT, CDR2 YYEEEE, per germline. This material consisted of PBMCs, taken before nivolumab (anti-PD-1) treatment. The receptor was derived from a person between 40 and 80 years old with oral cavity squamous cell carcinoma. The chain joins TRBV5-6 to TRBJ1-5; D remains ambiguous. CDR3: CASSLGQVSNQPQHF. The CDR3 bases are TGTGCCAGCAGCTTAGGCCAGGTTAGCAATCAGCCCCAGCATTTT.